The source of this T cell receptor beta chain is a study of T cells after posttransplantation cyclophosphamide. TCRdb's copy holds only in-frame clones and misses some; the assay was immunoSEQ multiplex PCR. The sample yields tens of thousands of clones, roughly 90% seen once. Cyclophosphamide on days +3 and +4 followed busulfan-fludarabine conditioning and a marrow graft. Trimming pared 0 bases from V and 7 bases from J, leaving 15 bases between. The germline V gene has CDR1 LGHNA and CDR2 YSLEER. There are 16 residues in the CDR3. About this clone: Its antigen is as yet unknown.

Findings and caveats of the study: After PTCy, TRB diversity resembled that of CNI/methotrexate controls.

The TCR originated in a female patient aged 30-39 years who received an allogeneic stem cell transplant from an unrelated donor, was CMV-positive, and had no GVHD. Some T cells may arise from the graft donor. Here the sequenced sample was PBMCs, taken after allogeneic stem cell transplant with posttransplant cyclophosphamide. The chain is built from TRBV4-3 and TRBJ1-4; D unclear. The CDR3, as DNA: TGCGCCAGCAGCCAAGATGAGGGCGGACTTAGTGAAAAACTGTTTTTT. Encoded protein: CASSQDEGGLSEKLFF.